This T cell receptor beta chain was retrieved from a study of cytomegalovirus exposure and HLA in healthy donors. Study-level background: In a later analysis, it was reported that the approximately 120 validation repertoires had been produced on the same platform as the 550 to 850 repertoires belonging to the first cohort. Broader study findings: While the bulk of TCR sequences proved rare, some public TCRs turned up in many donors. The study recorded around 160 TCR beta chains that were cytomegalovirus-associated. First-cohort TCR clusters were later found to tend to co-occur in the roughly 130 validation repertoires.

As to this clone: Its antigen is undetermined.

TCRdb's table, derived via immunoSEQ multiplex PCR, lists solely in-frame clones and lacks some. The profile shows about 250,000 clones, roughly 90% of them singletons. CDR1 is MNHNY, CDR2 SVGAGI, per germline (reference sequence). This CDR3 is built from 13 residues. V shed 4 bases and J shed 3 bases, with 7 bases lying between them. The source of this sequence is a man aged 18-30 years in good health and CMV-seropositive. Sequencing used PBMCs. The genes are TRBV6-6 and TRBJ2-1; D not certain. CDR3 region: CASSSGNYNEQFF. The CDR3 DNA reads as TGTGCCAGCAGTTCTGGGAACTACAATGAGCAGTTCTTC.